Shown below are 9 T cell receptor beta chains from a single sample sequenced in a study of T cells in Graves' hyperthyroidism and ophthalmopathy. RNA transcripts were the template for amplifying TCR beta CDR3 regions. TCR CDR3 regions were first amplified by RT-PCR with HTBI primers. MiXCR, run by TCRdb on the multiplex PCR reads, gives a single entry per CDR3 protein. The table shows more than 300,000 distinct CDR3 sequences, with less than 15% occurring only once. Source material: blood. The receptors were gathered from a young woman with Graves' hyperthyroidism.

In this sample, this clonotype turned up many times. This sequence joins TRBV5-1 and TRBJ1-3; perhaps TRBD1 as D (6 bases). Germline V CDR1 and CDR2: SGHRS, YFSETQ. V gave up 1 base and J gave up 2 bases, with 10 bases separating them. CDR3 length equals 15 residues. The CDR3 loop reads CASSLSQGTGNTIYF. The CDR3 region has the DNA TGCGCCAGCAGCTTGTCGCAGGGGACTGGAAACACCATATATTTT.

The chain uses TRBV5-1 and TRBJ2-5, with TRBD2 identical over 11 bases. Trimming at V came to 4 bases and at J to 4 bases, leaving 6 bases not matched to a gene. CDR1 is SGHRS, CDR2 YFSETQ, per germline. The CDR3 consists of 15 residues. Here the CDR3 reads CASSPGSGRGETQYF. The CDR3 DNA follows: TGCGCCAGCAGCCCGGGTAGCGGGAGGGGAGAGACCCAGTACTTC.

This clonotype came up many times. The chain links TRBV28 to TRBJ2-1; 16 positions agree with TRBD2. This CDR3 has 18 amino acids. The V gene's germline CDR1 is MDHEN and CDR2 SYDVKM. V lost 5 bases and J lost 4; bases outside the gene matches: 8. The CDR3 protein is CASSTGTSGRATYNEQFF. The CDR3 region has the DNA TGTGCCAGCAGTACCGGGACTAGCGGGAGGGCCACGTACAATGAGCAGTTCTTC.

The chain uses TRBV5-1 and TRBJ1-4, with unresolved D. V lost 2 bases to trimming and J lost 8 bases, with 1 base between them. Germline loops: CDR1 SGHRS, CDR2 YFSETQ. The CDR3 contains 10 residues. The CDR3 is CASSLEKLFF. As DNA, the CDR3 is TGCGCCAGCAGCTTAGAAAAACTGTTTTTT. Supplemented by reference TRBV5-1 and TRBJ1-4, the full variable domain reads KAGVTQTPRYLIKTRGQQVTLSCSPISGHRSVSWYQQTPGQGLQFLFEYFSETQRNKGNFPGRFSGRQFSNSRSEMNVSTLELGDSALYLCASSLEKLFFGSGTQLSVL.

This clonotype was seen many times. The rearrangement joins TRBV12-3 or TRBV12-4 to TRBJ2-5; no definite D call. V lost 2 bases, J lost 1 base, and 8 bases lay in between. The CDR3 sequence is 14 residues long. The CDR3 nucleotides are TGTGCCAGCAGTTTAAGGCAGGCCCAAGAGACCCAGTACTTC. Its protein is CASSLRQAQETQYF.

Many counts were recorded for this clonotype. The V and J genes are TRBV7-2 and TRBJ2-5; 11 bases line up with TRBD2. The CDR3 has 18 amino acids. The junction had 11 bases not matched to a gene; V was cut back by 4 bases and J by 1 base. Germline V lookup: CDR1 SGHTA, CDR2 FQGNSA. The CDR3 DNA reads TGTGCCAGCAGCTACGATAAGGGACTAGCGGCCCTCCAAGAGACCCAGTACTTC. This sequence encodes CASSYDKGLAALQETQYF.

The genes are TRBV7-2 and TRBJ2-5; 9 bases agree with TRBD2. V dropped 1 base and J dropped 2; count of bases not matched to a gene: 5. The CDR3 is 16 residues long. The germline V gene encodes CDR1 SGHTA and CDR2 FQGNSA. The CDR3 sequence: CASSLVAGGLQETQYF. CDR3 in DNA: TGTGCCAGCAGCTTAGTCGCGGGGGGGTTACAAGAGACCCAGTACTTC. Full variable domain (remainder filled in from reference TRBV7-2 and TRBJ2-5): GAGVSQSPSNKVTEKGKDVELRCDPISGHTALYWYRQSLGQGLEFLIYFQGNSAPDKSGLPSDRFSAERTGGSVSTLTIQRTQQEDSAVYLCASSLVAGGLQETQYFGPGTRLLVL.

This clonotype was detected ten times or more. The CDR3 here is CASSLTGTSGEQFF. The CDR3 coding sequence is TGTGCCAGCAGCCTAACCGGGACTAGCGGGGAGCAGTTCTTC. The chain recombines TRBV7-9 with TRBJ2-1; 12 bases are a match to TRBD2. The CDR3 spans 14 residues. V shed 5 bases and J 10 bases; nucleotides not matched to a gene: 6. In germline, CDR1 is SEHNR, CDR2 FQNEAQ (reference sequence). The full variable domain, rest sourced from reference TRBV7-9 and TRBJ2-1, is DTGVSQNPRHKITKRGQNVTFRCDPISEHNRLYWYRQTLGQGPEFLTYFQNEAQLEKSRLLSDRFSAERPKGSFSTLEIQRTEQGDSAMYLCASSLTGTSGEQFFGPGTRLTVL.

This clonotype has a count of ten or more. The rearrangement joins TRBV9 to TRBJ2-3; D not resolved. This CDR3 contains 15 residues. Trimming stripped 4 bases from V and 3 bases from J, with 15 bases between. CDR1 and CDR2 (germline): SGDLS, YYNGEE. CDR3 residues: CASSTNTHATDTQYF. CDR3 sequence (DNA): TGTGCCAGCAGCACAAACACACACGCAACAGATACGCAGTATTTT. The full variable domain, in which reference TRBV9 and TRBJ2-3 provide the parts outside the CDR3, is DSGVTQTPKHLITATGQRVTLRCSPRSGDLSVYWYQQSLDQGLQFLIQYYNGEERAKGNILERFSAQQFPDLHSELNLSSLELGDSALYFCASSTNTHATDTQYFGPGTRLTVL.